A single TCR beta chain is shown here with its context. Other DNA sequences of this sample code for an identical CDR3. The entry originates in a study of cytomegalovirus exposure and HLA in healthy donors. The PCR employed 60 Vbeta primers together with 13 Jbeta primers. Method: immunoSEQ multiplex PCR; TCRdb's copy keeps in-frame clones and lacks some. Its table lists approximately 120,000 clones. This CDR3 is built from 15 residues. With 0 bases removed from V and 0 bases from J, the gap between germline ends came to 6 bases. Per germline, CDR1 SGHRS and CDR2 YFSETQ. The sequenced sample consisted of PBMCs. The chain links TRBV5-1 to TRBJ1-4; tentative D call: TRBD1 (6 bases). The receptor was derived from a man between 25 and 39 years old in good health and CMV-seronegative. This chain's CDR3 is CASSLEGATNEKLFF. The CDR3 bases are TGCGCCAGCAGCTTGGAGGGGGCAACTAATGAAAAACTGTTTTTT.